This T cell receptor beta chain was recorded in a study of T-cell reconstitution after alpha-beta-depleted transplantation in children listed by TCRdb under 2016. Looking at the study overall: The study quantitatively tracked T-cell immune reconstitution after TCRalphabeta/CD19-depleted allogeneic hematopoietic cell transplantation in children using TCR repertoire profiling.

A note on this clonotype: Its antigen remains unidentified. No quality values exist for individual bases; no much larger clone is one base distant.

The germline V end is reduced by 5 bases and the J end by 2 bases; junction bases left unmatched: 14. The CDR3, cysteine through phenylalanine, is 19 amino acids long. Left in the record is the CDR3 DNA by itself, 57 bases read in frame from the first base. The germline V gene gives CDR1 as SGHVS and CDR2 as FNYEAQ. The library came from PCR. The sample was run on an Illumina HiSeq 2500. Molecular barcoding was employed in the preparation of TCR libraries, with unique molecular identifiers being used to normalize TCRbeta repertoire quantification. TCRdb reanalyzed the raw reads on its own, using fastp at Q25 for trimming and MiXCR for clone calling, and kept in-frame beta chains. Every entry covers one CDR3 protein and lists the most common genes and DNA from its rows. The sample profile shows some 75,000 distinct CDR3 sequences; around 6.6% of them were found once. The ten largest clones represent 2.5% of the sample.

The sequence joins TRBV7-6 to TRBJ2-7, with 14 junctional bases fitting TRBD2. The material sequenced was PBMCs from the stem cell graft donor, taken from the stem cell graft. This clonotype was obtained from a human donor who donated a stem cell graft to a child with acute lymphoblastic leukemia. The DNA sequence follows: TGTGCCAGCAGCCCTAGGGGGACTAGCGGGAGCGCCCATCCCTACGAGCAGTACTTC. Its protein is CASSPRGTSGSAHPYEQYF.